The source of this TCR beta chain is a study of T cells in Graves' hyperthyroidism and ophthalmopathy (dated by TCRdb to the late 2010s). Context from the whole study: Peripheral blood samples were taken at initial diagnosis, before any treatment was given. In addition, the study compared T-cell repertoires in thyroid tissue and in blood from about six Graves' hyperthyroidism patients. A discovery cohort of about a hundred patients, about 44 with Graves' ophthalmopathy and 57 with stable Graves' hyperthyroidism, was used to find distinguishing TCR V-J signatures. The roughly 91 discovery patients were randomly divided into training and test sets at a 7:3 ratio. Prospective prediction of ophthalmopathy was tested in an independent validation cohort of about 19 hyperthyroidism patients and around 16 patients who later progressed to ophthalmopathy. After sampling, hyperthyroidism patients received methimazole starting at 30 mg daily, and ophthalmopathy patients received high-dose intravenous methylprednisolone. The paper reports TCR Vbeta CDR3 sequencing of 130 to 150 peripheral blood samples: some 44 ophthalmopathy, about 75 hyperthyroidism and around 17 progressor patients.

Hyperthyroidism patients were newly diagnosed, had a disease duration of under 2 months, and were aged 18 to 65 years. Exclusion was applied to patients with uncontrolled infections, other autoimmune diseases, pregnancy or lactation. Diagnoses relied on clinical symptoms, serum thyroxine and TRAb, thyroid ultrasound and orbital computed tomography. Blood from progressor patients was drawn when they were first diagnosed with hyperthyroidism, before any ophthalmopathy symptoms appeared. Ficoll-Paque density gradient centrifugation was used to isolate PBMCs from approximately 10 ml of fresh peripheral blood. Progressor patients were first diagnosed with Graves' hyperthyroidism and then developed ophthalmopathy during follow-up. Total RNA was extracted with Trizol reagent, and quality was checked on an Agilent 2100 Bioanalyzer. The CDR3, from cysteine to phenylalanine, totals 16 residues. Just CDR3 DNA is preserved here, 48 bases in frame from base 1. V is clipped by 1 base and J by 5 bases, and the sequence between their germline boundaries is 17 bases long. Based on the germline V gene (reference sequence), the CDR1 and CDR2 sequences are LNHDA and SQIVND.

General study outcomes and caveats: In validation, progression to ophthalmopathy was predicted by the model with about 70% sensitivity and around 76% specificity, a median of 6.5 months before onset. Sample size was not statistically predetermined, and investigators were not blinded to group allocation. A 13 V-J signature model separated ophthalmopathy from stable hyperthyroidism, with about 88% sensitivity and 81.08% specificity in cross-validation and 80%/75% in testing. Most expanded thyroid clonotypes (frequency above 0.001) were also detected in blood, suggesting blood repertoires may reflect thyroid immune responses.

The TCR beta CDR3 regions were amplified from RNA transcripts. The TCR CDR3 was subjected to a first round of RT-PCR using the HTBI primer set and the Qiagen OneStep RT-PCR kit. The libraries were constructed in a second round of multiplex PCR and then size-selected and purified. Paired-end sequencing of the libraries was performed with 100 bp reads on an Illumina HiSeq2000. The original methods were these. Raw data were processed with SOAPnuke, discarding reads with adapters, uncalled bases, mean Phred below 15, or no exact constant-primer or identifier match. COPE v1.2.5 was used to merge the high-quality paired reads, and each unique nucleotide sequence was defined as a clonotype. Clonotypes were aligned to IMGT TRBV, TRBD and TRBJ reference segments using MiTCR v1.1. Analysis was restricted to V-J combinations with a frequency above 0.0001, which covered just over 98% of repertoires. A TCS score was defined as the ratio between F50 (clonal expansion) and ExV (chaos), using BLOSUM62-based TCRdist between CDR3 peptides within each V-J. Welch's t-statistics and random forest reduced fewer than 550 V-J features to about 13, which were used in a naive Bayes classifier (R e1071). The Morisita-Horn index was used to measure how similar the thyroid and blood repertoires were. TCRdb reanalyzed the raw reads on its own, using fastp at Q25 for trimming and MiXCR for clone calling, and kept in-frame beta chains. Every entry covers one CDR3 protein and lists the most common genes and DNA from its rows. Clone size and V and J calls follow TCRdb, not the original study. The sample table holds about 24,000 distinct CDR3 sequences, of which approximately 49% were seen once. The top ten constitute roughly 26% of the sample.

Comment on this clonotype: There is no known antigen for this receptor. Nothing much larger sits one base from this clone, and base qualities are not available.

Sequenced: blood. This clonotype was sampled from a woman aged 40 to 50 with Graves' hyperthyroidism that later progressed to Graves' ophthalmopathy. The chain couples TRBV19 to TRBJ1-1; the D region possibly corresponds to TRBD1 (5 bases align). The CDR3 reads CASSIVVGQGATEAFF. DNA sequence: TGTGCCAGTAGTATAGTAGTTGGGCAGGGCGCTACTGAAGCTTTCTTT. The reference TRBV19 and TRBJ1-1 proteins fill in what lies around the CDR3, so the full variable domain reads DGGITQSPKYLFRKEGQNVTLSCEQNLNHDAMYWYRQDPGQGLRLIYYSQIVNDFQKGDIAEGYSVSREKKESFPLTVTSAQKNPTAFYLCASSIVVGQGATEAFFGQGTRLTVV.